This T cell receptor (beta chain) was observed in a study of T cell responses to AZD1222 COVID-19 vaccine. Sequencing was performed with immunoSEQ multiplex PCR; in TCRdb, only in-frame clones are kept and a portion is missing. This table holds about 110,000 clones, around 90% found once. This clone occurred a few times. The germline V and J ends were trimmed by 3 bases and 2 bases, with 11 bases remaining between them. This CDR3 is built from 15 residues. Germline-derived CDR1 and CDR2 are SGHAT and FQNNGV. The rearrangement uses TRBV11-2 and TRBJ1-3; no clear D. This receptor was taken from an adult in good health. The material was peripheral blood, obtained on day 0 of AZD1222 vaccination. The CDR3 here is CASSFQRGTGNTIYF. DNA for the CDR3: TGTGCCAGCAGCTTCCAACGAGGGACTGGAAACACCATATATTTT. The whole variable domain, filled in from reference TRBV11-2 and TRBJ1-3, reads EAGVAQSPRYKIIEKRQSVAFWCNPISGHATLYWYQQILGQGPKLLIQFQNNGVVDDSQLPKDRFSAERLKGVDSTLKIQPAKLEDSAVYLCASSFQRGTGNTIYFGEGSWLTVV.